The 19 T cell receptor beta chains below all came from one sample that was sequenced in a study of OX40 agonist ivuxolimab in advanced cancers. Here immunoSEQ multiplex PCR was the method, and the copy in TCRdb shows in-frame clones only, minus some. The top ten hold 2.4% of the sample, which has under 85,000 clones, about 88% seen once. The source was CD4+ or CD8+ T cells sorted from blood, collected in a trial of the OX40 agonist ivuxolimab. These receptor sequences come from an adult with an advanced solid tumor such as melanoma, head and neck, liver or kidney cancer.

The chain has TRBV7-6 and TRBJ1-4, with D maybe TRBD1 (5 bases). The ends were cut back, 3 bases at V and 7 bases at J, with 12 bases in the middle. Germline CDR1 SGHVS, CDR2 FNYEAQ. The CDR3 sequence is 14 residues long. CDR3 DNA sequence: TGTGCCAGCAGCTTGACAGTCGCTCCTGAAAAACTGTTTTTT. Protein product: CASSLTVAPEKLFF.

This chain connects TRBV4-1 to TRBJ2-2; the D gene is possibly TRBD1 (6 bases). V was clipped by 1 base and J by 4 bases, with 10 bases between them. Germline assignment: CDR1 MGHRA and CDR2 YSYEKL. The CDR3 totals 15 residues. DNA of the CDR3: TGCGCCAGCAGCCAAGCGACAGGTCGCACCGGGGAGCTGTTTTTT. This sequence encodes CASSQATGRTGELFF.

This chain connects TRBV7-9 to TRBJ1-2; unclear D gene. Germline CDR1 SEHNR, CDR2 FQNEAQ (reference sequence). The ends were cut back, 1 base at V and 6 bases at J, with 12 bases in the middle. There are 14 residues in the CDR3. In nucleotides, the CDR3 is TGTGCCAGCAGCTTAGATGCAGAAATACATGGCTACACCTTC. Its translation: CASSLDAEIHGYTF.

The V and J genes are TRBV6-5 and TRBJ2-1; D gene unclear. The CDR3 spans 15 residues. Trimming left V 0 bases short and J 5 bases short, with 11 bases between. CDR1 is MNHEY and CDR2 is SVGAGI in the germline V gene. CDR3 DNA sequence: TGTGCCAGCAGTTACTCTCGGTCGGCTGACAATGAGCAGTTCTTC. Translated, it gives CASSYSRSADNEQFF.

The rearrangement links TRBV19 to TRBJ1-1; 10 bases fit TRBD1. This CDR3 spans 15 amino acids. The junction had 6 bases not matched to a gene; V was cut back by 4 bases and J by 4 bases. CDR1 and CDR2 from the germline V gene are LNHDA and SQIVND (reference sequence). The chain's CDR3 is CASSTRQGASTEAFF. The CDR3 region has the DNA TGTGCCAGTAGTACCCGACAGGGGGCGTCCACTGAAGCTTTCTTT.

In this sample, this clone turned up once. The chain is built from TRBV14 and TRBJ1-2; 10 bases are a match to TRBD1. The V and J ends lost 1 base and 8 bases, in that order; junction bases with no gene match: 4. This CDR3 has 14 amino acids. Germline CDR1 and CDR2: SGHDN and FVKESK. CDR3 region: CASSQAGTGAGYTF. CDR3 nucleotide sequence: TGTGCCAGCAGCCAAGCCGGGACAGGGGCCGGCTACACCTTC.

The V and J genes are TRBV6-5 and TRBJ2-2, with D possibly matching TRBD2 (6 bases). The CDR3 is made up of 14 amino acids. Germline V gene lookup returns CDR1 MNHEY and CDR2 SVGAGI. Trimming pared 5 bases from V and 7 bases from J, leaving 14 bases between. In DNA, the CDR3 is TGTGCCAGCAGTGCGGGACTCCCCGGCGGGGAGCTGTTTTTT. Translating it yields CASSAGLPGGELFF.

The chain recombines TRBV27 with TRBJ1-1; D is unresolved. Trimming shortened V by 8 bases and J by 0 bases, and 10 bases separated the two germline ends. Germline CDR1 is MNHEY and CDR2 is SMNVEV (reference sequence). The CDR3 loop spans 13 amino acids. As DNA, the CDR3 is TGTGCCAGCCGAAACACAATGAACACTGAAGCTTTCTTT. Its translation is CASRNTMNTEAFF.

The chain couples TRBV19 to TRBJ1-2; 8 nucleotides agree with TRBD1. The trim removed 2 bases at V and 4 bases at J, leaving 15 bases unmatched. The CDR3 loop spans 18 amino acids. Per the germline V gene, CDR1 is LNHDA and CDR2 is SQIVND (reference sequence). The CDR3 region has the DNA TGTGCCAGTAGTATATTCCGGGACAGGTGGTCTCTGGGCTATGGCTACACCTTC. It translates to CASSIFRDRWSLGYGYTF.

This clone turned up a few times. This chain links TRBV11-2 with TRBJ2-5, with TRBD1 matching over 8 bases. Trimming at V came to 2 bases and at J to 0 bases, leaving 2 bases not matched to a gene. Germline V gene sequence: CDR1 SGHAT, CDR2 FQNNGV. The CDR3 contains 15 residues. CDR3 sequence (DNA): TGTGCCAGCAGCTTAAACAGGGGGTACCAAGAGACCCAGTACTTC. Translating it yields CASSLNRGYQETQYF.

The chain uses TRBV7-9 and TRBJ1-1, with a possible D match to TRBD1 (6 bases). CDR1 and CDR2 (germline): SEHNR, FQNEAQ (reference sequence). The V end lost 0 bases, the J end lost 5 bases, and 10 bases lay between the germline ends. The CDR3 has 14 residues. The CDR3 region has the DNA TGTGCCAGCAGCTTAGCGTGGGGGCCGACTGAAGCTTTCTTT. This gives the protein CASSLAWGPTEAFF.

The J gene is TRBJ2-5, the V gene TRBV30; 12 bases are shared with TRBD2. The length of the CDR3 is 15 residues. Losses at the gene ends were 3 bases for V and 2 bases for J; bases not matched to a gene: 4. CDR1 is GTSNPN, CDR2 SVGIG, per germline (reference sequence). The chain's CDR3 is CAWSLAGGSQETQYF. CDR3 DNA sequence: TGTGCCTGGAGCCTAGCGGGGGGGTCTCAAGAGACCCAGTACTTC.

The J gene is TRBJ1-6, the V gene TRBV7-8; D not resolved. V was shortened by 4 bases and J by 5 bases, with 15 bases between the two germline ends. The CDR3 runs to 16 residues. Germline CDR1 SGHVS, CDR2 FQNEAQ. The CDR3: CASSSLKAGDNSPLHF. The CDR3 DNA is TGTGCCAGCAGCTCCCTAAAGGCAGGAGATAATTCACCCCTCCACTTT.

The rearrangement links TRBV19 to TRBJ2-7, with unresolved D. Germline CDR1 and CDR2: LNHDA and SQIVND (reference sequence). The CDR3 is made up of 13 amino acids. V was clipped by 5 bases and J by 9 bases, with 17 bases between them. CDR3 nucleotide sequence: TGTGCCAGTAGTGCGGAATTGCGGTTCGGGCAGTACTTC. Protein product: CASSAELRFGQYF.

The V gene is TRBV5-4, the J gene TRBJ1-1; 7 positions agree with TRBD1. The CDR3 has 14 residues. The V segment lost 0 bases and the J segment 6 bases; nucleotides outside the gene matches: 5. Germline V gene sequence: CDR1 SGHNT, CDR2 YYREEE (reference sequence). The CDR3 here is CASSLERGRAEAFF. The CDR3, as DNA: TGTGCCAGCAGCTTGGAGAGGGGGCGGGCTGAAGCTTTCTTT.

This chain uses TRBV29-1 with TRBJ2-3; D gene ambiguous. Looked up from germline, CDR1 is SQVTM and CDR2 is ANQGSEA. V was cut by 4 bases and J by 0 bases, with 20 bases left in between. This CDR3 spans 17 amino acids. This chain's CDR3 is CSVAESLVRTSTDTQYF. The CDR3 DNA reads as TGCAGCGTTGCGGAATCGTTGGTCCGAACTAGCACAGATACGCAGTATTTT.

This chain connects TRBV10-2 to TRBJ2-3, with D uncertain. The length of the CDR3 is 14 residues. V was shortened by 4 bases and J by 4 bases, with 12 bases between the two germline ends. Germline V gives CDR1 WSHSY, CDR2 SAAADI. The DNA of the CDR3 is TGCGCCAGCAGTGCCCGGTTGGGCCCAGATACGCAGTATTTT. Encoded protein: CASSARLGPDTQYF.

The chain uses TRBV4-1 and TRBJ1-1, with D possibly matching TRBD1 (5 bases). The germline gives CDR1 MGHRA, CDR2 YSYEKL. Trimming stripped 5 bases from V and 4 bases from J, with 14 bases between. This CDR3 has 14 residues. The CDR3 spells CASSSQGQGTEAFF. In DNA form, the CDR3 reads TGCGCCAGCAGCTCCCAGGGTCAGGGCACTGAAGCTTTCTTT.

V and J are TRBV19 and TRBJ1-4; a weak D match, TRBD1 (5 bases). Germline V gene sequence: CDR1 LNHDA, CDR2 SQIVND (reference sequence). Between the trimmed V and J ends, which lost 6 bases and 5 bases, there was a span of 16 bases. The CDR3 is made up of 15 amino acids. The CDR3 spells CASSLVGGRNEKLFF. The CDR3, as DNA: TGTGCCAGTAGCCTCGTCGGGGGTAGAAATGAAAAACTGTTTTTT.